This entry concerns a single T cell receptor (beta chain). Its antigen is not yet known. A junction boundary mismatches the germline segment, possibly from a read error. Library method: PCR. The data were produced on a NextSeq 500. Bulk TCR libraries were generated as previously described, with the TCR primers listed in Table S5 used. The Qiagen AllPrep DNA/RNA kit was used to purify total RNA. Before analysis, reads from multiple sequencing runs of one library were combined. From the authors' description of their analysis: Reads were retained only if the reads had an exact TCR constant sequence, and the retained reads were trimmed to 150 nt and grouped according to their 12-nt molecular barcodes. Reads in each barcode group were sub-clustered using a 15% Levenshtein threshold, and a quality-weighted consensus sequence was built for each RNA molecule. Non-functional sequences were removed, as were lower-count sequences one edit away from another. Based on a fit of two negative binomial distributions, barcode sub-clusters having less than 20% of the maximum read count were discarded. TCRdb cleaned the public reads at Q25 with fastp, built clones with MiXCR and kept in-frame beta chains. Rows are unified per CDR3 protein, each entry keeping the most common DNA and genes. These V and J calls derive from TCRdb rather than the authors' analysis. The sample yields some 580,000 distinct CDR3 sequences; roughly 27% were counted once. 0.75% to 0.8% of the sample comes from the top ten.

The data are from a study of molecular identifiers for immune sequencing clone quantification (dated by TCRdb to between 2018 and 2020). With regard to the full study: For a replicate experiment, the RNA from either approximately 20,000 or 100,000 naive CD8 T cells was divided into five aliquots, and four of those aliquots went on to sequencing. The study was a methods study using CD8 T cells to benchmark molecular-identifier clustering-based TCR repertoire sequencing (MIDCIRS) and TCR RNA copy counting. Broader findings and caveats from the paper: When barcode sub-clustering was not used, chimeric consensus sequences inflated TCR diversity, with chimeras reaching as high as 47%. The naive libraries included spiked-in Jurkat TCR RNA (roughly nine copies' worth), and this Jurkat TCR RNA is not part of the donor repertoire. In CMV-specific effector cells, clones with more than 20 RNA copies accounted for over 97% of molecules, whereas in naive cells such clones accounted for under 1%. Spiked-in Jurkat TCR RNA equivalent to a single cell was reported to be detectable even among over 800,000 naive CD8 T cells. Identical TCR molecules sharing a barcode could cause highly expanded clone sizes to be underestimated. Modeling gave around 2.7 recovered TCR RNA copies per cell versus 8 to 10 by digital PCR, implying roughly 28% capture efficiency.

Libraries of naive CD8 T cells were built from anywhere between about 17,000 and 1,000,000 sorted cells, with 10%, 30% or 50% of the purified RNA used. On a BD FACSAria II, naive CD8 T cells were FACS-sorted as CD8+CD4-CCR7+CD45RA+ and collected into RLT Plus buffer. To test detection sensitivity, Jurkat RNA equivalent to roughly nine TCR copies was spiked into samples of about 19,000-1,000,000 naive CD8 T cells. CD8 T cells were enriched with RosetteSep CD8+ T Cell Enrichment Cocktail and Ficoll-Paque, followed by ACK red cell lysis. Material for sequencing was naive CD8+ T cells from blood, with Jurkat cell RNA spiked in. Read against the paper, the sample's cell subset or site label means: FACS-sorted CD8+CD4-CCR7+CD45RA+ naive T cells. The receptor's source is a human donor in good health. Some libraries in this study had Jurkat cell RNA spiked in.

In nucleotides, the sequence is TGTGCCAGTAGTATAGGACCCCGCTACGAGCAGCACTTC. This encodes CASSIGPRYEQHF. The chain was built from TRBV19 and TRBJ2-7, with the D segment identity uncertain. CDR1 LNHDA and CDR2 SQIVND are derived from the germline V gene (reference sequence). Inclusive of the bounding cysteine and phenylalanine, the CDR3 is 13 residues long. Of all the DNA, just the CDR3 is kept, 39 bases in frame from base 1.